This T cell receptor (beta chain) was captured in a study of a mutant IDH1 vaccine in newly diagnosed glioma. Sample time point: week 23, last vaccination. Topical imiquimod was applied with each vaccine dose, which held 300 ug of mutant IDH1 20-mer peptide. There are a few counts of this clone. Its cognate antigen is unknown. Assay: immunoSEQ multiplex PCR; the TCRdb copy retains only in-frame clones and omits some. The sample has some 20,000 clones; 82% are singletons. Germline assignment: CDR1 SGHVS and CDR2 FNYEAQ. V was cut by 5 bases and J by 3 bases, with 10 bases left in between. The CDR3 runs 13 residues.

The chain combines TRBV7-6 with TRBJ1-1; tentatively, D is TRBD1 (5 bases). The sequence was obtained from a man between 25 and 39 years old with glioma. The specimen was PBMCs, collected from a glioma patient whose treatment included an IDH1 peptide vaccine. CDR3 sequence: CASSRGVDTEAFF. CDR3 nucleotides: TGTGCCAGCAGCCGGGGGGTTGACACTGAAGCTTTCTTT.